This TCR beta chain was found in a study of regulatory T cells in long-lasting Graves disease. V gave up 3 bases and J gave up 1 base, with 7 bases separating them. CDR1 SGDLS and CDR2 YYNGEE come from the germline V gene. This CDR3 spans 13 amino acids. About this clonotype itself: What it binds is not known.

Study-wide points: Newly diagnosed patients had higher TCR diversity than persistent Graves' patients did.

In building TCR beta libraries, iRepertoire HTBI primers were used together with Arm-PCR of CDR3 regions. MiXCR, applied by TCRdb to the multiplex PCR reads, yields one record per CDR3 protein. The table includes under 300,000 distinct CDR3 sequences, approximately 20% detected once. Documented time point: newly diagnosed GD, antithyroid drugs for less than 3 months. The TCR library was prepared using RNA isolated from PBMCs. The sample was peripheral blood mononuclear cells (PBMCs), taken at new diagnosis, from a patient treated with antithyroid drugs. The rearrangement joins TRBV9 to TRBJ2-5; D is unclear. The sequence came from a female donor with Graves disease. The CDR3 is CASSEDPQETQYF. The CDR3 bases are TGTGCCAGCAGCGAGGACCCCCAAGAGACCCAGTACTTC.